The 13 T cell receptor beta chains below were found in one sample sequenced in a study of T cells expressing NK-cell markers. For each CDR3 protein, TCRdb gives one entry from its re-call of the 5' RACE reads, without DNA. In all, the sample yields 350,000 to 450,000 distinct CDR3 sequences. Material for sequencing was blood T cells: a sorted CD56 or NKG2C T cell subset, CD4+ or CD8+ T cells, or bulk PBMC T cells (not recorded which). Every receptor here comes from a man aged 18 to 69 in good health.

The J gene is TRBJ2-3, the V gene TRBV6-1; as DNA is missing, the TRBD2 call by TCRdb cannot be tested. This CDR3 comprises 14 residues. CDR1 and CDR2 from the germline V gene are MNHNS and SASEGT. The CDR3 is CASMDFETGDTQYF.

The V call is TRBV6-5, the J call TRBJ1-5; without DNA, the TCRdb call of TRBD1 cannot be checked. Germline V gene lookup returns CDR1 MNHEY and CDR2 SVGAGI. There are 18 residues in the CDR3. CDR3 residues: CASSYSGFEGGSNQPQHF.

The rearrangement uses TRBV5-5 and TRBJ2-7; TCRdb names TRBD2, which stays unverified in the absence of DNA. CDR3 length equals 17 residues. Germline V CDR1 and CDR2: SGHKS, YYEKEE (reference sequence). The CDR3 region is CASRWGLAGGSSYEQYF.

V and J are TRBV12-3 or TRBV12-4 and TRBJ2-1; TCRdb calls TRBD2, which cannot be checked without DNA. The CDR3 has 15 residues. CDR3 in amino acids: CASSPIRTSGGALFF.

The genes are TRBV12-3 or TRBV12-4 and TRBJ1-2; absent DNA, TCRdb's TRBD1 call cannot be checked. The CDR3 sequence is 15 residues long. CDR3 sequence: CASSLNRDRAYGYTF.

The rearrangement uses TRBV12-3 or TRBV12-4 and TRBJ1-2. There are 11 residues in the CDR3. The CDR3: CASKGSGGYTF.

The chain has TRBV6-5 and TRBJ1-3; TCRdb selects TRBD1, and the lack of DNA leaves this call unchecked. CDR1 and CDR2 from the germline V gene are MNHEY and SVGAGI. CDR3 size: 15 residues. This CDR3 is CASSYSMDIGNTIYF.

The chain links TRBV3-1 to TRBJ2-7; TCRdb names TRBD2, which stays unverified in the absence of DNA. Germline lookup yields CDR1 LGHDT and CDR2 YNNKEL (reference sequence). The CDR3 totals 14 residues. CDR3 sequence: CASSQEGRVYEQYF.

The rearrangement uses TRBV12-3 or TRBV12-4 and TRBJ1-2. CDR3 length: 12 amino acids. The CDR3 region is CASSFEDYGYTF.

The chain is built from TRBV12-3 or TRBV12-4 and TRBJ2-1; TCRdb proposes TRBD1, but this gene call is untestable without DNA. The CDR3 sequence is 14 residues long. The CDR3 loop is CASIIGGARNEQFF.

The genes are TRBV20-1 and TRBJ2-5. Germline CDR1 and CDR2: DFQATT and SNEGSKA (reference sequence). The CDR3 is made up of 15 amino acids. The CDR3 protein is CSARFRGVPMETQYF.

The CDR3 spells CASTRGTGASGANVLTF. This chain joins TRBV6-1 and TRBJ2-6; the D call of TRBD1 rests on TCRdb alone, since no DNA is present to check it. The CDR3 is 17 amino acids. CDR1 and CDR2 from the germline V gene are MNHNS and SASEGT.

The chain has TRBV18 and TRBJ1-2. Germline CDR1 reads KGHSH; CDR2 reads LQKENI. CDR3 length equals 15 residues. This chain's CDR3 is CASSPYDKGIYGYTF.